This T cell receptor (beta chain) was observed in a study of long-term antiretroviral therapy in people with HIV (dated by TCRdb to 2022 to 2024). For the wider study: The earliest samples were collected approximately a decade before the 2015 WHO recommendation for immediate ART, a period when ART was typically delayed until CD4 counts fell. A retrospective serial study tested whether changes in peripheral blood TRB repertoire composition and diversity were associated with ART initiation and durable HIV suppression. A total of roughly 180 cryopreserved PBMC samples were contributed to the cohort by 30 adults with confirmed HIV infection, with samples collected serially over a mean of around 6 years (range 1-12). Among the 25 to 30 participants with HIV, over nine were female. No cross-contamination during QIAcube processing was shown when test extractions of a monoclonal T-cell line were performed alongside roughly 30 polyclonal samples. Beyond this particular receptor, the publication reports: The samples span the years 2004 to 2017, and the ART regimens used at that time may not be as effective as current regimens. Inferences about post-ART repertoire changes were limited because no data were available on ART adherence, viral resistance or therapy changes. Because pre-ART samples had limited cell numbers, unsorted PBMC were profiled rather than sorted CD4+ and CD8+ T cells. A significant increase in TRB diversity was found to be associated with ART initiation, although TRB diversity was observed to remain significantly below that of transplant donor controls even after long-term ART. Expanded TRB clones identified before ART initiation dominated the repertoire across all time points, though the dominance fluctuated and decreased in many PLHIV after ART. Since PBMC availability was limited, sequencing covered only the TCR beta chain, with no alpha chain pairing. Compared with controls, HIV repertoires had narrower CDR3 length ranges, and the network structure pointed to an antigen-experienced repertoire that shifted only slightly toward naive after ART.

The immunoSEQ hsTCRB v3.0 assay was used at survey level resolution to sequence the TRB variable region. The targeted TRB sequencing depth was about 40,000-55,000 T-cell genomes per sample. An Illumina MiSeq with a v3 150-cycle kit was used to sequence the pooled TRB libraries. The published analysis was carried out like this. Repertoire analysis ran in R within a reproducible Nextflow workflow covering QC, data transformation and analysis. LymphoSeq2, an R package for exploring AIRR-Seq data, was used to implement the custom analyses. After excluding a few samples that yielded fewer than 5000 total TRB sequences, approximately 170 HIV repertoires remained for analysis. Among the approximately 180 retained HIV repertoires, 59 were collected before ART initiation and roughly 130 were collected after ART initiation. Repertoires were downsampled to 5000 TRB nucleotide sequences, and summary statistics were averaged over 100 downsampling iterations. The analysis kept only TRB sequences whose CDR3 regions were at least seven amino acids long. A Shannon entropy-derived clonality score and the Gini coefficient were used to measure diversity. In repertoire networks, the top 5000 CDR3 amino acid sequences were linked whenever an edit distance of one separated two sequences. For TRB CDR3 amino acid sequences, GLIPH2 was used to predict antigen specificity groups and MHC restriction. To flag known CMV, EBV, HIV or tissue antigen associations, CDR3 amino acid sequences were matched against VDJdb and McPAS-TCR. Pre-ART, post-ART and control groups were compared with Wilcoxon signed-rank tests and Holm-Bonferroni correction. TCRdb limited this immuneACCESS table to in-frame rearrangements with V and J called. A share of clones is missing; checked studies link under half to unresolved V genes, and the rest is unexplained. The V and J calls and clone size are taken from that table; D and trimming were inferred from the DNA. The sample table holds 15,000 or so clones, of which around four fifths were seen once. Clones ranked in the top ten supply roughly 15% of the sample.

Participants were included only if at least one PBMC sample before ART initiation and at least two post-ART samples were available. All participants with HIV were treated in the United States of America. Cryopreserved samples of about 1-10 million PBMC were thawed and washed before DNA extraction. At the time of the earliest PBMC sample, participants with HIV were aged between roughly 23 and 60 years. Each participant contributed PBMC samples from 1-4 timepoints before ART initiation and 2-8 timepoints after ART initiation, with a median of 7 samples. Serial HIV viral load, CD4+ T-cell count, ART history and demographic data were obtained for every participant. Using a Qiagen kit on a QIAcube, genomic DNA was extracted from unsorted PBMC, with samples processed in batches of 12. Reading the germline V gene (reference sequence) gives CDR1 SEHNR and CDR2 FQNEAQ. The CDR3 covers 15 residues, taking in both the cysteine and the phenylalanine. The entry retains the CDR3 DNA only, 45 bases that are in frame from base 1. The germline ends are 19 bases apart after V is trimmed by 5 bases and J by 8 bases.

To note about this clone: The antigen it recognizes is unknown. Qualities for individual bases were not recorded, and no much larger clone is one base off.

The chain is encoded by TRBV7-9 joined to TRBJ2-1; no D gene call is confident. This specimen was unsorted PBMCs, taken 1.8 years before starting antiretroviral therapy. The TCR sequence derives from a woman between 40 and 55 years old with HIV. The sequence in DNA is TGTGCCAGCAGCCACCCCACCCCAAAGCCCCATGAGCAGTTCTTC. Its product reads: CASSHPTPKPHEQFF.